The T cell receptor beta chain under discussion was sequenced for a study of regulatory T cells in long-lasting Graves disease. Study-wide results and limits: Newly diagnosed Graves' patients had higher TCR diversity than persistent ones.

Concerning this clonotype itself: The target antigen is unknown.

The TCR beta library used iRepertoire HTBI primers with Arm-PCR amplification of CDR3. TCRdb reprocessed the multiplex PCR reads via MiXCR and lists one record per CDR3 protein. The sample lists hundreds of thousands of distinct CDR3 sequences, about 20% occurring once. This sample's time point: persistent/refractory GD, antithyroid drugs over 5 years with positive TRAb. The TCR library was prepared using RNA isolated from PBMCs. The sequenced sample was peripheral blood mononuclear cells (PBMCs), obtained when the disease was refractory, from a patient treated with antithyroid drugs. The source is a female donor with Graves disease.

The DNA for the CDR3 is TGTGCCAGTAGTATAGGTTCAGGTTCCAATGAGCAGTTCTTC. This encodes CASSIGSGSNEQFF. The V and J genes are TRBV19 and TRBJ2-1; D gene unclear. In germline, CDR1 is LNHDA, CDR2 SQIVND (reference sequence). The CDR3 is 14 amino acids. V lost 1 base and J lost 6, with 10 bases in between.